Sequencing of this T cell receptor (beta chain) was carried out in a study of T cell changes during pregnancy in multiple sclerosis. CDR3 length: 18 residues. Germline V gene sequence: CDR1 SEHNR, CDR2 FQNEAQ (reference sequence). Unmatched junction bases numbered 11, after V lost 5 bases and J lost 5 bases. Generated by immunoSEQ multiplex PCR, the TCRdb table keeps only in-frame clones and is missing some. The sample consists of roughly 100,000 clones, about 90% of them appearing once. This specimen was peripheral blood, taken before pregnancy. The TCR originated in a female donor with multiple sclerosis, enrolled in a pregnancy study. The chain uses TRBV7-9 and TRBJ2-2, with 13 bases matching TRBD2. In DNA form, the CDR3 reads TGTGCCAGCAGCGTCTACAGGACTAGCGGGGGTGTAACCGGGGAGCTGTTTTTT. This encodes CASSVYRTSGGVTGELFF.